Following are 13 T cell receptor beta chains from one sample sequenced in a study of T cell clonality in common variable immunodeficiency. Clones were sequenced by immunoSEQ multiplex PCR, and TCRdb holds only the in-frame ones, with some missing. The sample was found to contain 45,000 to 70,000 clones, and every one recurs. The sequenced material came from peripheral blood mononuclear cells. The receptor source for this set is a person aged 18 to 75 in good health.

This clone was recorded many times. The missing CDR3 end, 3 residues past where the read stops, is filled in from the germline J gene. The gene calls are TRBV5-1 and TRBJ1-1, with TRBD1 as a possible D gene (6 bases). V was trimmed by 4 bases and J by 0 bases, leaving 10 bases between them. This CDR3 has 14 amino acids. CDR1 is SGHRS, CDR2 YFSETQ, per germline. CDR3: CASSQGQMNTEAFF. The sequenced part of the CDR3 DNA is TGCGCCAGCAGCCAGGGACAAATGAACACTGAA.

This clone was seen repeatedly, ten times or more. The read terminates 3 residues ahead of where the CDR3 ends, so the germline J gene completes it. The chain recombines TRBV5-1 with TRBJ2-5, with 14 bases matching TRBD2. Germline loops: CDR1 SGHRS, CDR2 YFSETQ. The CDR3 is 17 residues long. J gave up 2 bases and V 4 bases, and 7 bases lay outside the gene matches. The CDR3 sequence: CASSLGLAGGGQETQYF. The sequenced part of the CDR3 DNA is TGCGCCAGCAGCCTAGGACTAGCGGGAGGAGGTCAAGAGACC.

This clone was observed at least ten times. Coverage ceases 3 residues before the CDR3 finishes, and the germline J gene fills in the end. The chain uses TRBV6-2 or TRBV6-3 and TRBJ2-3, with 15 bases fitting TRBD2. In germline, CDR1 is MNHEY, CDR2 SVGEGT. Trimming cost V 2 bases and J 6 bases; bases outside gene matches: 6. The CDR3 runs to 17 residues. CDR3 bases read: TGTGCCAGCAGTTACGGACTAGCGGGAGGGCCACTCGATACG. It specifies CASSYGLAGGPLDT. The full CDR3 protein is CASSYGLAGGPLDTQYF.

This clone was observed at least ten times. The CDR3 is cut off 3 residues early in the read; its end comes from the germline J gene. The genes are TRBV15 and TRBJ2-7, with TRBD2 matching over 9 bases. The CDR3 totals 15 residues. From germline, CDR1 is LNHNV and CDR2 YYDKDF (reference sequence). V lost 0 bases, J lost 4 bases, and 4 bases stayed unmatched. CDR3 DNA (partial): TGTGCCACCAGCAGAGATGCGGGAGGGCCTTACGAG. Its translation: CATSRDAGGPYE. The whole CDR3 protein reads CATSRDAGGPYEQYF.

Many counts were recorded for this clone. Read data end 3 residues before the CDR3 end; the end is taken from the germline J gene. The chain couples TRBV20-1 to TRBJ2-3; D unresolved. Germline CDR1 is DFQATT and CDR2 is SNEGSKA (reference sequence). With 0 bases removed from V and 2 bases from J, the gap between germline ends came to 6 bases. The CDR3 covers 13 residues. CDR3 loop: CSAREGFTDTQYF. The part of the CDR3 DNA that was read is TGCAGTGCTAGAGAAGGTTTCACAGATACG.

This clone was found many times. The CDR3 loop is CASRGGTDWNEQFF. The CDR3 bases that were read are TGTGCCAGTAGGGGGGGGACCGACTGGAATGAG. V usage is TRBV19 and J usage is TRBJ2-1; 7 bases agree with TRBD2. The read is 3 residues too short to cover the CDR3 end, so that end is filled in from the germline J gene. V lost 6 bases, J lost 7 bases, and 9 bases stayed unmatched. The CDR3 consists of 14 residues. In germline, CDR1 is LNHDA, CDR2 SQIVND (reference sequence).

Many counts were recorded for this clone. The read comes to an end 3 residues before the CDR3 does, leaving the germline J gene to fill in the end. The rearrangement joins TRBV5-1 to TRBJ2-5, with D possibly matching TRBD2 (5 bases). Germline values: CDR1 SGHRS, CDR2 YFSETQ. V shed 0 bases and J shed 2 bases, with 8 bases lying between them. This CDR3 has 14 residues. The sequenced CDR3 bases are TGCGCCAGCAGCTTGGGAACGGGGCAAGAGACC. Translation: CASSLGTGQET. Given in full, the CDR3 is CASSLGTGQETQYF.

This clone has at least ten counts. The read terminates 3 residues before the CDR3 end, so the remaining end is supplied by the germline J gene. The chain couples TRBV28 to TRBJ2-1, with D possibly TRBD1 on 7 matching bases. The CDR3 loop spans 14 amino acids. The germline gives CDR1 MDHEN, CDR2 SYDVKM. The V and J ends lost 8 bases and 5 bases respectively, with 16 bases between them. This CDR3 reads CASLPGGIDNEQFF. CDR3 DNA (partial): TGTGCCAGCCTCCCAGGGGGGATTGACAATGAG.

This clone was recorded many times. With the read ending 3 residues before the CDR3 end, the germline J gene is used to fill in that end. The V and J genes are TRBV19 and TRBJ1-2; D gene uncertain. From germline, CDR1 is LNHDA and CDR2 SQIVND (reference sequence). The CDR3 has 15 amino acids. The covered CDR3 bases are TGTGCCAGTAGTATAGTAGCGGGAGCTCTTAATGAC. Its translation: CASSIVAGALND. Given in full, the CDR3 is CASSIVAGALNDYTF. Full variable domain (missing parts from reference TRBV19 and TRBJ1-2): DGGITQSPKYLFRKEGQNVTLSCEQNLNHDAMYWYRQDPGQGLRLIYYSQIVNDFQKGDIAEGYSVSREKKESFPLTVTSAQKNPTAFYLCASSIVAGALNDYTFGSGTRLTVV.

This clone was seen repeatedly, ten times or more. From the germline J gene comes the end of the CDR3, since the read stops 3 residues before it. The V call is TRBV13, the J call TRBJ1-2, with 7 bases identical to TRBD1. The CDR3 contains 14 residues. V shed 4 bases and J 7 bases; nucleotides not matched to a gene: 9. CDR1 and CDR2 (germline): PRHDT, FYEKMQ (reference sequence). The CDR3 DNA, read in part, is TGTGCCAGCAGCTCGGAGAGGACAGGATCTGGC. Protein product: CASSSERTGSG. From start to end, the CDR3 is CASSSERTGSGYTF.

This clone was counted ten times or more. The observed sequence ends 3 residues before the CDR3 terminus, with the missing tail filled in from the germline J gene. The rearrangement links TRBV20-1 to TRBJ1-5; maybe TRBD1 (5 bases). CDR3 length: 14 amino acids. Germline assignment: CDR1 DFQATT and CDR2 SNEGSKA (reference sequence). V lost 6 bases and J lost 3, with 15 bases in between. The covered CDR3 bases are TGCAGTGCGGGTGGGGCAGCACTCAATCAGCCC. As protein: CSAGGAALNQP. The whole CDR3 protein is CSAGGAALNQPQHF.

Many counts were recorded for this clone. The read halts 3 residues ahead of the CDR3 end, with the missing end drawn from the germline J gene. V usage is TRBV20-1 and J usage is TRBJ2-5; TRBD1 matches 8 bases. The V gene's germline CDR1 is DFQATT and CDR2 SNEGSKA (reference sequence). The CDR3 runs to 14 residues. Trimming cost V 3 bases and J 3 bases; bases outside gene matches: 6. The covered CDR3 bases are TGCAGTGCTAGCAGGACAGGGTCAGAAGAGACC. As protein: CSASRTGSEET. The CDR3 reads in full as CSASRTGSEETQYF.

This clone was observed many times. The CDR3 end lies 3 residues beyond the end of the read and is filled in from the germline J gene. The chain joins TRBV18 to TRBJ1-2; tentative D call: TRBD1 (6 bases). Trimming pared 0 bases from V and 6 bases from J, leaving 8 bases between. Germline lookup yields CDR1 KGHSH and CDR2 LQKENI. This CDR3 spans 13 amino acids. The CDR3 reads CASSPPRQDGYTF. The CDR3 DNA, read in part, is TGTGCCAGCTCACCACCTAGACAGGATGGC.